This T cell receptor (beta chain) was documented in a study of metastatic and nonmetastatic thyroid tumors. TCRdb reanalyzed the PCR reads with MiXCR. Among roughly 23,000 clones listed, around 23% were seen once. This clone appeared many times. Its antigen is not known. All patients reached thyroid surgery having received no treatment beforehand. Study conclusions and caveats: According to reports, the diversity of TCR beta was significantly higher in malignant thyroid tumors than in benign nodules, and this held in both blood and tumor samples.

There are 15 residues in the CDR3. V lost 0 bases to trimming and J lost 7 bases, with 12 bases between them. The germline V gene encodes CDR1 SGHAT and CDR2 FQNNGV. The sample consisted of blood. This clonotype was sampled from a male donor with papillary thyroid cancer or a benign thyroid nodule (not recorded which). Some clones in this sample may be carry-over from other donors' samples. This chain connects TRBV11-2 to TRBJ2-2; D gene ambiguous. This chain's CDR3 is CASSLDPPPVGELFF. CDR3 in DNA: TGTGCCAGCAGCTTAGATCCCCCCCCAGTCGGGGAGCTGTTTTTT.